Listed here are 14 T cell receptor beta chains from one sample, sequenced in a study of radiation and T cells in renal cell carcinoma. Time point given: blood 4 weeks post-SBRT, at nephrectomy. Indicated treatment: 15 Gy SBRT to primary tumor, nephrectomy 4 weeks later. Libraries were prepared by immunoSEQ multiplex PCR; TCRdb keeps only in-frame clonotypes and omits some of them. This table has 60,000 to 95,000 clones, around four fifths appearing once. Sequenced material: blood, taken from a patient whose treatment included radiotherapy and nephrectomy. These receptors came from a woman aged 55-69 years with renal cell carcinoma.

The V gene is TRBV19, the J gene TRBJ2-3; D unresolved. Germline values: CDR1 LNHDA, CDR2 SQIVND (reference sequence). The CDR3 loop spans 15 amino acids. Trimming cost V 4 bases and J 2 bases, with 13 bases left between them. CDR3 amino acids: CASSTEVGNTDTQYF. Here the CDR3 DNA reads TGTGCCAGTAGTACCGAGGTGGGGAACACAGATACGCAGTATTTT.

V and J are TRBV7-9 and TRBJ2-3, with TRBD2 matching 14 bases. Germline-derived CDR1 and CDR2 are SEHNR and FQNEAQ (reference sequence). The junction had 5 bases not matched to a gene; V was cut back by 5 bases and J by 4 bases. The CDR3 length is 16 residues. The CDR3 sequence: CASSAAGLAGADTQYF. Written as DNA, the CDR3 is TGTGCCAGCAGCGCCGCGGGACTAGCGGGAGCAGATACGCAGTATTTT.

The chain couples TRBV6-1 to TRBJ1-4; D is uncertain. The V end lost 2 bases, the J end lost 8 bases, and 9 bases lay between the germline ends. CDR1 is MNHNS, CDR2 SASEGT, per germline. CDR3 length: 13 residues. CDR3 DNA: TGTGCCAGCAGTGAACCCGGGGTAGAAAAACTGTTTTTT. This codes for CASSEPGVEKLFF.

The chain links TRBV6-6 to TRBJ1-5; D might be TRBD1 (5 bases). The CDR3 runs 14 residues. Germline V gene lookup returns CDR1 MNHNY and CDR2 SVGAGI (reference sequence). Trimming cost V 2 bases and J 7 bases, with 12 bases left between them. CDR3 bases: TGTGCCAGCAGTTACGAGGGGCGCGGGCAGCCCCAGCATTTT. Residues: CASSYEGRGQPQHF.

The rearrangement links TRBV9 to TRBJ2-3, with a possible D match to TRBD2 (5 bases). V shed 1 base and J shed 5 bases, with 11 bases lying between them. The germline gives CDR1 SGDLS, CDR2 YYNGEE. There are 14 residues in the CDR3. Here the CDR3 DNA reads TGTGCCAGCAGCGTAAGGCTAGCAGAAGATACGCAGTATTTT. This sequence encodes CASSVRLAEDTQYF. Filled out from reference TRBV9 and TRBJ2-3, the complete variable domain reads DSGVTQTPKHLITATGQRVTLRCSPRSGDLSVYWYQQSLDQGLQFLIQYYNGEERAKGNILERFSAQQFPDLHSELNLSSLELGDSALYFCASSVRLAEDTQYFGPGTRLTVL.

This clone was seen once. The chain uses TRBV30 and TRBJ1-3; D is perhaps TRBD1 (6 bases). The CDR3 is 15 amino acids. V gave up 6 bases and J gave up 4 bases, with 19 bases separating them. Germline CDR1 is GTSNPN and CDR2 is SVGIG (reference sequence). The CDR3 DNA sequence: TGTGCCTGCGTCAGGGACAACAATCCCGGAAACACCATATATTTT. It encodes CACVRDNNPGNTIYF.

The chain couples TRBV5-1 to TRBJ2-7; 7 bases are shared with TRBD2. From germline, CDR1 is SGHRS and CDR2 YFSETQ. The CDR3 extends over 14 amino acids. J gave up 9 bases and V 0 bases, and 9 bases lay outside the gene matches. CDR3 DNA: TGCGCCAGCAGCTTGGCCCACGTGCGGGAGACGCAGTACTTC. Amino acid sequence: CASSLAHVRETQYF.

This chain links TRBV5-1 with TRBJ1-1; D is uncertain. With 0 bases removed from V and 1 base from J, the gap between germline ends came to 7 bases. CDR1 is SGHRS, CDR2 YFSETQ, per germline. CDR3 length: 14 residues. The CDR3 sequence is CASSLAWKNTEAFF. In DNA form, the CDR3 reads TGCGCCAGCAGCTTGGCCTGGAAGAACACTGAAGCTTTCTTT.

This chain uses TRBV15 with TRBJ1-2; possibly TRBD1 for D (5 bases). This CDR3 comprises 15 residues. The germline V gene encodes CDR1 LNHNV and CDR2 YYDKDF (reference sequence). Trimming stripped 0 bases from V and 10 bases from J, with 18 bases between. CDR3 sequence (DNA): TGTGCCACCAGCAGAGATCCTAAGGGCAGGGAGTCCTACACCTTC. It translates to CATSRDPKGRESYTF.

This clone was seen a single time. The J gene is TRBJ2-1, the V gene TRBV18; TRBD1 agrees at 7 bases. Trimming removed 3 bases from V and 0 bases from J; junction bases left unmatched: 5. This CDR3 has 16 amino acids. CDR1 and CDR2 (germline): KGHSH, LQKENI. The CDR3 nucleotides are TGTGCCAGCTCACCGCCGACAGGGACCTCCTACAATGAGCAGTTCTTC. Its protein product is CASSPPTGTSYNEQFF.

This rearrangement joins TRBV11-3 to TRBJ2-6; D is undetermined. The CDR3 totals 16 residues. V lost 1 base and J 0 bases, leaving 7 bases between the germline ends. Germline-derived CDR1 and CDR2 are SGHNT and YENEEA. The CDR3 nucleotides read TGTGCCAGCAGCTTAGCAAGCGTCTCTGGGGCCAACGTCCTGACTTTC. This gives the protein CASSLASVSGANVLTF.

The chain has TRBV7-8 and TRBJ2-5; 7 nucleotides agree with TRBD1. Germline V gives CDR1 SGHVS, CDR2 FQNEAQ. Trimming took 1 base from V and 1 from J; bases not matched to a gene: 6. The CDR3 spans 16 residues. DNA of the CDR3: TGTGCCAGCAGCTTAGGGGGTGGACAGGCCCAAGAGACCCAGTACTTC. Translation gives CASSLGGGQAQETQYF. Combining the CDR3 with reference TRBV7-8 and TRBJ2-5 gives the whole variable domain GAGVSQSPRYKVAKRGQDVALRCDPISGHVSLFWYQQALGQGPEFLTYFQNEAQLDKSGLPSDRFFAERPEGSVSTLKIQRTQQEDSAVYLCASSLGGGQAQETQYFGPGTRLLVL.

V and J are TRBV13 and TRBJ2-3, with 9 bases matching TRBD2. The trim removed 3 bases at V and 2 bases at J, leaving 18 bases unmatched. The CDR3 length is 20 residues. The V gene's germline CDR1 is PRHDT and CDR2 FYEKMQ (reference sequence). In DNA, the CDR3 is TGTGCCAGCAGCTTCCGGTCTAGCGGGGACCCGAATTCTAACACAGATACGCAGTATTTT. As protein: CASSFRSSGDPNSNTDTQYF.

This chain connects TRBV11-2 to TRBJ1-4; D remains ambiguous. V dropped 5 bases and J dropped 5 bases, with 3 bases sitting between them. The germline gives CDR1 SGHAT, CDR2 FQNNGV. The CDR3 spans 11 residues. The CDR3 DNA reads TGTGCCAGCAGCCACAATGAAAAACTGTTTTTT. Protein sequence: CASSHNEKLFF.